This is a list of T cell receptor beta chains from one sample in a study of Ad26.COV2.S vaccination and SARS-CoV-2 variants. Repertoires were generated with immunoSEQ multiplex PCR, while TCRdb's copy carries only in-frame clones and drops some. The table records about 400,000 clones, roughly 90% of them present only once. The material was peripheral blood, obtained in a trial of Ad26.COV2.S vaccine versus placebo. Source of these receptors: a person between 18 and 59 years old who received the Ad26.COV2.S COVID-19 vaccine or a placebo. The CDR3 runs from the conserved cysteine through the conserved F or W. The D gene is left open where the match is weak. Part of the rows lack a size; the others show once, few, many or a class for expanded clones.

cdr3_nt cdr3_aa j_call d_call clone_size v_call
TGTGCCAGCAGTGTCCCGGGACAGTACACTGAAGCTTTCTTT CASSVPGQYTEAFF TRBJ1-1 TRBD1 NA TRBV2
TGCAGCGTCCCTAAGGGGATTGGGGGGCCCAATGGCTACACCTTC CSVPKGIGGPNGYTF TRBJ1-2 NA NA TRBV29-1
TGCGCCAGCTGTTCCGACTCCTACGAGCAGTACTTC CASCSDSYEQYF TRBJ2-7 NA NA TRBV10-2
TGTGCCAGCAGTCCCATGCGTGGTACTGAAGCTTTCTTT CASSPMRGTEAFF TRBJ1-1 NA NA TRBV12-3/TRBV12-4
TGTGCCAGCAGTGAGCTAGGGGTGGGTCAGCCCCAGCATTTT CASSELGVGQPQHF TRBJ1-5 NA NA TRBV6-1
TGTGCCAGCAGGAGTGGTTACTACAATGAGCAGTTCTTC CASRSGYYNEQFF TRBJ2-1 NA NA TRBV5-5
TGTGCCAGCAGCCAAGGACAGGGAGAAGATACGCAGTATTTT CASSQGQGEDTQYF TRBJ2-3 TRBD1 NA TRBV4-2
TGTGCCAGCAGCTCCGGGACTAGCGGGAACTACAATGAGCAGTTCTTC CASSSGTSGNYNEQFF TRBJ2-1 TRBD2 NA TRBV7-3
TGTGCCAGCAGCTTGGGCGGGATTCACACTTACTCTGGGGCCAACGTCCTGACTTTC CASSLGGIHTYSGANVLTF TRBJ2-6 NA NA TRBV5-6
TGTGCCAGCAGTTTATCGTTCCACTCCTCCTACGAGCAGTACTTC CASSLSFHSSYEQYF TRBJ2-7 NA once TRBV27
TGTGCCAGCAGGCCCACTAGGTATGCGGAGACCCAGTACTTC CASRPTRYAETQYF TRBJ2-5 NA NA TRBV6-5
TGTGCCAGCAGCCGTCGGACAGGGGAACCTGAAGCTTTCTTT CASSRRTGEPEAFF TRBJ1-1 TRBD1 once TRBV4-2
TGCGCCAGCAGCGCGGGACTAGCGGGAGGTCGAGAGACCCAGTACTTC CASSAGLAGGRETQYF TRBJ2-5 TRBD2 NA TRBV5-1
TGTGCCAGCAGTTTACGAGGGGCCGCGAACACTGAAGCTTTCTTT CASSLRGAANTEAFF TRBJ1-1 NA NA TRBV27
TGCGCCAGCAGTACAGGGGACGAGTACGAGCAGTACTTC CASSTGDEYEQYF TRBJ2-7 TRBD1 NA TRBV5-1
TGTGCCAGCTCACCACCGACAGGGCAAATGAACACTGAAGCTTTCTTT CASSPPTGQMNTEAFF TRBJ1-1 TRBD1 NA TRBV18
TGTGCCAGCAGCGTAGGCTGGAAAACGGAAGCTTTCTTT CASSVGWKTEAFF TRBJ1-1 NA NA TRBV9
TGTGCCAGCAGCTTGGTAATGCGGACTAGCGATTACAATGAGCAGTTCTTC CASSLVMRTSDYNEQFF TRBJ2-1 TRBD2 NA TRBV5-6
TGTGCCAGCAGCTTAACGTTCCAGAGAGATACGCAGTATTTT CASSLTFQRDTQYF TRBJ2-3 NA NA TRBV7-2
TGTGCCAGCAGACCGGGACAGAATTCAGCCCTCCACTTT CASRPGQNSALHF TRBJ1-6 TRBD1 NA TRBV12-3/TRBV12-4
TGTGCCAGCAGCCCACCTCTAGCGGGAGTGCTAAATACGCAGTATTTT CASSPPLAGVLNTQYF TRBJ2-3 TRBD2 few TRBV2
TGTGCCAGCAGCTTATTTGTGACTAGTGTCCACGAGCAGTACTTC CASSLFVTSVHEQYF TRBJ2-7 NA NA TRBV7-2
TGTGCCAGCAGCCAAGATACCTACTTTGACAGGGAATTTAATGAAAAACTGTTTTTT CASSQDTYFDREFNEKLFF TRBJ1-4 TRBD1 few TRBV4-2
TGTGCCAGCAGTCGCTACGGTTGGGGGAATGAGCAGTTCTTC CASSRYGWGNEQFF TRBJ2-1 NA NA TRBV5-5
TGTGCCAGCAGCGTAGCGGACAGCTCATCCTATGGCTACACCTTC CASSVADSSSYGYTF TRBJ1-2 NA once TRBV9
TGTGCCAGCAGTGACGCTAGCGGGAGTTCCATTCAGTACTTC CASSDASGSSIQYF TRBJ2-4 TRBD2 NA TRBV2